This T cell receptor beta chain originates from a study of regulatory T cells in long-lasting Graves disease. Trimming removed 4 bases at V and 6 bases at J, with 6 bases between. Germline CDR1 and CDR2: GTSNPN and SVGIG (reference sequence). The CDR3 extends over 10 amino acids. There are a few counts of this clonotype. Its antigen is not identified. Sequencing libraries for TCR beta were prepared with iRepertoire HTBI primers and Arm-PCR of CDR3 regions. One entry per CDR3 protein, called by TCRdb with MiXCR from the multiplex PCR reads. Of a few hundred thousand distinct CDR3 sequences listed, roughly a fifth are singletons. Time point reported: persistent/refractory GD, antithyroid drugs over 5 years with positive TRAb. The TCR library used RNA extracted from PBMCs. Broader study findings: Accuracy was possibly reduced by small sample size.

The sequence derives from a female donor with Graves disease. The sequencing used peripheral blood mononuclear cells (PBMCs), collected when the disease was refractory, from a patient treated with antithyroid drugs. This sequence joins TRBV30 and TRBJ1-1; D is unclear. In DNA form, the CDR3 reads TGTGCCTGGACCGGTTCTGAAGCTTTCTTT. It translates to CAWTGSEAFF.